Below, 9 T cell receptor beta chains from the same sample are listed, as sequenced in a study of cytomegalovirus exposure and HLA in healthy donors. PCR was performed using 60 Vbeta and 13 Jbeta primers. Some clones are missing from TCRdb's copy, which holds only in-frame ones; the method was immunoSEQ multiplex PCR. This sample carries fewer than 250,000 clones, almost 80% of them seen once, and the ten largest clones take less than 4.5%. Input material: PBMCs. Receptors were obtained from a male donor in good health and CMV-seronegative.

The chain employs TRBV10-3 and TRBJ1-5, with 8 bases identical to TRBD1. The ends lost 10 bases at V and 2 bases at J; junction bases unmatched: 4. This CDR3 is built from 13 residues. Germline V gene sequence: CDR1 ENHRY, CDR2 SYGVKD. The CDR3 loop reads CATTGGGNQPQHF. In DNA form, the CDR3 reads TGTGCCACCACAGGGGGGGGCAATCAGCCCCAGCATTTT.

This clone has just one count. This chain connects TRBV10-3 to TRBJ2-5; D gene unclear. Trimming removed 0 bases at V and 5 bases at J, with 10 bases between. The CDR3 contains 14 residues. The germline V gene has CDR1 ENHRY and CDR2 SYGVKD. CDR3 region: CAISESNVGETQYF. In DNA form, the CDR3 reads TGTGCCATCAGTGAGTCGAACGTCGGGGAGACCCAGTACTTC.

The chain links TRBV2 to TRBJ2-5; no reliable D call. The last part of the DNA fits TRBJ2-7 better; the J call may be wrong. The CDR3 is made up of 12 amino acids. Looked up from germline, CDR1 is SNHLY and CDR2 is FYNNEI. The CDR3 coding sequence is TGTGCCAGCAGTGGTAACGACTACGAGCAGTACTTC. Protein: CASSGNDYEQYF.

J is TRBJ2-7 and V is TRBV5-6; D possibly corresponds to TRBD2 (5 bases). The germline V and J ends were trimmed by 1 base and 0 bases, with 14 bases remaining between them. The germline gives CDR1 SGHDT, CDR2 YYEEEE. This CDR3 region has 16 residues. This CDR3 reads CASSLYGSGSSYEQYF. The CDR3 nucleotides are TGTGCCAGCAGCTTGTATGGCAGCGGCAGCTCCTACGAGCAGTACTTC.

The chain recombines TRBV7-2 with TRBJ2-1, with D perhaps matching TRBD2 (6 bases). The CDR3 has 15 residues. Per germline, CDR1 SGHTA and CDR2 FQGNSA. V gave up 3 bases and J gave up 5 bases, with 14 bases separating them. CDR3 DNA: TGTGCCAGCAGCTTTGAGCGGGCGGCTAACAATGAGCAGTTCTTC. Its translation: CASSFERAANNEQFF.

The chain recombines TRBV23-1 with TRBJ2-7, with 8 bases matching TRBD2. TRBV23-1 is flagged as an ORF with uncertain function. There are 16 residues in the CDR3. V lost 8 bases, J lost 0 bases, and 12 bases stayed unmatched. CDR3 sequence (DNA): TGCGCCAGCGGGGAGGGCGGGAGGCGCGGCTCCTACGAGCAGTACTTC. Residues: CASGEGGRRGSYEQYF.

This clone was detected only once. V and J are TRBV5-5 and TRBJ1-2, with a tentative D call TRBD1 (6 bases). CDR1 is SGHKS, CDR2 YYEKEE, per germline (reference sequence). V was cut by 0 bases and J by 8 bases, with 11 bases left in between. This CDR3 is built from 13 residues. The DNA of the CDR3 is TGTGCCAGCAGCTTGGGACAGGCCGCCGGCTACACCTTC. This encodes CASSLGQAAGYTF.

This chain connects TRBV4-2 to TRBJ2-5, with 10 positions matching TRBD2. The germline gives CDR1 LGHNA, CDR2 YNFKEQ. The CDR3 has 14 residues. J gave up 5 bases and V 4 bases, and 4 bases lay outside the gene matches. CDR3 amino acids: CASSLAGGSETQYF. The CDR3 DNA is TGTGCCAGCAGCCTAGCGGGAGGAAGTGAGACCCAGTACTTC.

V is TRBV27 and J is TRBJ1-1; D not resolved. This CDR3 contains 12 residues. The germline gives CDR1 MNHEY, CDR2 SMNVEV (reference sequence). The V and J ends lost 6 bases and 5 bases respectively, with 10 bases between them. The CDR3 DNA reads TGTGCCAGCAGCCCGGGAGGGACTGAAGCTTTCTTT. Translated: CASSPGGTEAFF.